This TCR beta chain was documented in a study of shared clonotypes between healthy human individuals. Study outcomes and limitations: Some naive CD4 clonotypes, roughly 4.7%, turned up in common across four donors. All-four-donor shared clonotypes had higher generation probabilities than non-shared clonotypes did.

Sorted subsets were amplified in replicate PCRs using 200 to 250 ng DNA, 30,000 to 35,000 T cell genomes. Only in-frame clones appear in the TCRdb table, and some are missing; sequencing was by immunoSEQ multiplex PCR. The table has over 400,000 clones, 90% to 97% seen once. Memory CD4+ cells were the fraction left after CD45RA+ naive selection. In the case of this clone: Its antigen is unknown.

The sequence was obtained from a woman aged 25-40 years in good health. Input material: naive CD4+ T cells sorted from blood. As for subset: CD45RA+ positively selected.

DNA of the CDR3: TGTGCCAGCAGGTCCGGGACTAGCATGTGGGCCAAAAACATTCAGTACTTC. It translates to CASRSGTSMWAKNIQYF. The rearrangement uses TRBV2 and TRBJ2-4; 9 nucleotides align to TRBD2. The CDR3 consists of 17 residues. Losses at the gene ends were 6 bases for V and 1 base for J; bases not matched to a gene: 10. From germline, CDR1 is SNHLY and CDR2 FYNNEI.